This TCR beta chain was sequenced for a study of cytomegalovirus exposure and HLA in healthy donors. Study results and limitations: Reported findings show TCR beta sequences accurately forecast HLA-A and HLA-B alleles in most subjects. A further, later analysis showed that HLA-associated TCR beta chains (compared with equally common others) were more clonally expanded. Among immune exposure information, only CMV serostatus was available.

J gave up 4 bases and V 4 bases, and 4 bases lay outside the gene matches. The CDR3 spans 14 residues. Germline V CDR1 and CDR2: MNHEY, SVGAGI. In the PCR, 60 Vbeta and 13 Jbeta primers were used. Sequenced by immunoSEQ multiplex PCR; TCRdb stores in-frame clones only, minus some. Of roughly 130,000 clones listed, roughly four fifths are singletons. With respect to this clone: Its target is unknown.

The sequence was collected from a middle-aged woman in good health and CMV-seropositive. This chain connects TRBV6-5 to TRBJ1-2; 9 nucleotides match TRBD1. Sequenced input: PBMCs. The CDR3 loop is CASSSGQGVYGYTF. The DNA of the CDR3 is TGTGCCAGCAGTTCGGGACAGGGTGTCTATGGCTACACCTTC.